This T cell receptor (beta chain) was captured by sequencing in a study of cytomegalovirus exposure and HLA in healthy donors. Study-wide points: Likely technical artifact: a cluster of highly shared sequence variants.

Points on this clone: The target antigen is unknown. A read error is possible here, since a much larger clone lies one base away.

This CDR3 comprises 13 residues. In germline, CDR1 is SGHDN, CDR2 FVKESK. Trimming at V came to 6 bases and at J to 1 base, leaving 2 bases not matched to a gene. The PCR made use of 60 Vbeta and 13 Jbeta primers. Measured with immunoSEQ multiplex PCR; TCRdb has only the in-frame clones, and not every one. Of over 150,000 clones listed, 77% are singletons. Participants comprised healthy donors of bone marrow. The sample was PBMCs. The rearrangement joins TRBV14 to TRBJ1-1; 7 nucleotides agree with TRBD1. The receptor was derived from a man between 25 and 39 years old in good health and CMV-seropositive. CDR3 loop: CASSRQGNTEAFF. CDR3 in DNA: TGTGCCAGCAGTCGACAGGGGAACACTGAAGCTTTCTTT. Variable domain in full (rest from reference TRBV14 and TRBJ1-1): EAGVTQFPSHSVIEKGQTVTLRCDPISGHDNLYWYRRVMGKEIKFLLHFVKESKQDESGMPNNRFLAERTGGTYSTLKVQPAELEDSGVYFCASSRQGNTEAFFGQGTRLTVV.